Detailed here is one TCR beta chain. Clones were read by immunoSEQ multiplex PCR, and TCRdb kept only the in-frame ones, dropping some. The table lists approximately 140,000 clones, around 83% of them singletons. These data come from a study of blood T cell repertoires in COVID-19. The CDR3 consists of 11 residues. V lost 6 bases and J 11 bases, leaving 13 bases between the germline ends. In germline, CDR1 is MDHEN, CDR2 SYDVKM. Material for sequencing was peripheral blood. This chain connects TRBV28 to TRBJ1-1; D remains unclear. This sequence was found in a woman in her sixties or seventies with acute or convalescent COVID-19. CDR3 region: CASRQTRGAFF. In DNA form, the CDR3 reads TGTGCCAGCAGACAGACCCGCGGGGCTTTCTTT.